This entry lists 10 T cell receptor beta chains sequenced from one sample in a study of blood T cell repertoires in COVID-19. This table comes from immunoSEQ multiplex PCR, and its TCRdb copy is limited to in-frame clones, with some not included. The sample lists 130,000 to 150,000 clones; 87% were seen once. The sequenced sample was PBMCs or T cells enriched from blood (not recorded which). These receptors originate from a man in his 60s who had recovered from COVID-19.

In the case of this clone: Other DNA sequences in the same sample also yield this CDR3. The V and J genes are TRBV3-1 (or the pseudogene TRBV3-2) and TRBJ1-1, with D possibly TRBD1 on 6 matching bases. Germline assignment: CDR1 LGHDT and CDR2 YNNKEL (reference sequence). V shed 1 base and J shed 8 bases, with 11 bases lying between them. The CDR3 length is 13 residues. The CDR3, as DNA: TGTGCCAGCAGCCAAGTCAGGGGAAGAGAAGCTTTCTTT. It codes for CASSQVRGREAFF.

The chain uses TRBV10-1 and TRBJ1-2; 8 bases align to TRBD1. This CDR3 has 13 amino acids. Germline CDR1 is WNHNN and CDR2 is SYGVQD (reference sequence). J was trimmed by 8 bases and V by 0 bases; bases with no gene match: 2. The CDR3 nucleotides read TGCGCCAGCAGTGAGTCCGGGACAGGAGGCTACACCTTC. Protein product: CASSESGTGGYTF.

The chain joins TRBV19 to TRBJ2-2; 7 bases line up with TRBD2. Trimming cost V 1 base and J 5 bases; bases outside gene matches: 4. The germline CDR1 and CDR2 sequences are LNHDA and SQIVND (reference sequence). The CDR3 covers 15 residues. CDR3 sequence reads: CASSIGGSGTGELFF. The CDR3 nucleotides are TGTGCCAGTAGTATAGGCGGGAGTGGTACCGGGGAGCTGTTTTTT. Full variable domain (outside the CDR3, taken from reference TRBV19 and TRBJ2-2): DGGITQSPKYLFRKEGQNVTLSCEQNLNHDAMYWYRQDPGQGLRLIYYSQIVNDFQKGDIAEGYSVSREKKESFPLTVTSAQKNPTAFYLCASSIGGSGTGELFFGEGSRLTVL.

This chain joins TRBV7-8 and TRBJ1-1, with 9 bases lining up with TRBD1. The ends lost 5 bases at V and 4 bases at J; junction bases unmatched: 11. The germline gives CDR1 SGHVS, CDR2 FQNEAQ. The CDR3 totals 16 residues. The CDR3 nucleotides read TGTGCCAGCAGCCTATTGGGACAGGGAGCGGGCACTGAAGCTTTCTTT. Protein sequence: CASSLLGQGAGTEAFF.

Written as DNA, the CDR3 is TGTGCCAGCATCGGAAGGGGAGGCCTCTACGAGCAGTACTTC. This encodes CASIGRGGLYEQYF. J is TRBJ2-7 and V is TRBV27; a possible D gene is TRBD2 (6 bases). The CDR3 totals 14 residues. CDR1 is MNHEY and CDR2 is SMNVEV in the germline V gene (reference sequence). With 7 bases removed from V and 3 bases from J, the gap between germline ends came to 16 bases.

CDR3 sequence (DNA): TGTGCCAGTAGGGGGAGGGCGAGGGAGACCCAGTACTTC. Its protein product is CASRGRARETQYF. The rearrangement uses TRBV19 and TRBJ2-5; the match to TRBD2 covers 7 bases. The CDR3 runs 13 residues. V trimming: 6 bases; J trimming: 5 bases; junction bases outside the gene matches: 6. Per the germline V gene, CDR1 is LNHDA and CDR2 is SQIVND (reference sequence).

This sequence joins TRBV18 and TRBJ2-2, with D possibly matching TRBD1 (5 bases). This CDR3 contains 16 residues. V shed 3 bases and J shed 3 bases, with 14 bases lying between them. In germline, CDR1 is KGHSH, CDR2 LQKENI. This chain's CDR3 is CASSPEQVRDTGELFF. As DNA, the CDR3 is TGTGCCAGCTCACCCGAACAGGTCAGAGACACCGGGGAGCTGTTTTTT.

This clone was counted once. This chain links TRBV6-5 with TRBJ1-1, with no clear D. Germline lookup yields CDR1 MNHEY and CDR2 SVGAGI. Trimming stripped 0 bases from V and 0 bases from J, with 8 bases between. This CDR3 spans 15 amino acids. The chain's CDR3 is CASSYSEQLNTEAFF. CDR3 DNA sequence: TGTGCCAGCAGTTACTCGGAACAGTTGAACACTGAAGCTTTCTTT.

V and J are TRBV27 and TRBJ2-7, with D perhaps TRBD2 (6 bases). The V gene lost 5 bases and the J gene lost 3 bases, with 17 bases spanning the gap. Germline loops: CDR1 MNHEY, CDR2 SMNVEV (reference sequence). The CDR3 spans 15 residues. As DNA, the CDR3 is TGTGCCAGCAGTCCCCGGCCCGGGGGTCACTACGAGCAGTACTTC. Translation: CASSPRPGGHYEQYF.

The chain links TRBV28 to TRBJ1-6; 7 bases are shared with TRBD1. The CDR3 spans 15 residues. Germline V gives CDR1 MDHEN, CDR2 SYDVKM. J was trimmed by 4 bases and V by 7 bases; bases with no gene match: 7. In DNA, the CDR3 is TGTGCCAGCAACCCCATGACAGGGTATAATTCACCCCTCCACTTT. This gives the protein CASNPMTGYNSPLHF.